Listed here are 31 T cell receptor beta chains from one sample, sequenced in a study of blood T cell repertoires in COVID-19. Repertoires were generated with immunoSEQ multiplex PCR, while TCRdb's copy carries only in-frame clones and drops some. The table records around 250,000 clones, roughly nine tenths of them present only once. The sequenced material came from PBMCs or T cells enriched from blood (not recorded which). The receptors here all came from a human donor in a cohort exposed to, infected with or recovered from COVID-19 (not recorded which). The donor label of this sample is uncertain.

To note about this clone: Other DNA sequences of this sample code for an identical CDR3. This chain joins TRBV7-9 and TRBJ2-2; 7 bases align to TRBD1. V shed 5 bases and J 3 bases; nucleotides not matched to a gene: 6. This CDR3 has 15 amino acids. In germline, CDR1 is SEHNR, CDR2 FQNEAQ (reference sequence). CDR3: CASSRRDRDTGELFF. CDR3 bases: TGTGCCAGCAGCCGCCGGGACAGAGACACCGGGGAGCTGTTTTTT. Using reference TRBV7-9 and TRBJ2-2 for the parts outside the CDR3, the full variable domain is DTGVSQNPRHKITKRGQNVTFRCDPISEHNRLYWYRQTLGQGPEFLTYFQNEAQLEKSRLLSDRFSAERPKGSFSTLEIQRTEQGDSAMYLCASSRRDRDTGELFFGEGSRLTVL.

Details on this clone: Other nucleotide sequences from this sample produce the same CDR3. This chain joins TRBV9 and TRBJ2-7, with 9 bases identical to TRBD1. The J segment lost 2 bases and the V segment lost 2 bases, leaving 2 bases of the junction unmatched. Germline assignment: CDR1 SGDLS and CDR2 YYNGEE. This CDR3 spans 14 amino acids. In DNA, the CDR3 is TGTGCCAGCAGCGTCGGGACAGGGACCTACGAGCAGTACTTC. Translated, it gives CASSVGTGTYEQYF.

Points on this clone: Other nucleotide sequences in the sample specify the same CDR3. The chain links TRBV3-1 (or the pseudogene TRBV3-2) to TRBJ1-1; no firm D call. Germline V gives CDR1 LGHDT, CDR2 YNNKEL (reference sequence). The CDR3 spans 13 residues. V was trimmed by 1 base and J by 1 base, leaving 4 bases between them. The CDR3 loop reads CASSQGRNTEAFF. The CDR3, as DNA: TGTGCCAGCAGCCAAGGGAGGAACACTGAAGCTTTCTTT.

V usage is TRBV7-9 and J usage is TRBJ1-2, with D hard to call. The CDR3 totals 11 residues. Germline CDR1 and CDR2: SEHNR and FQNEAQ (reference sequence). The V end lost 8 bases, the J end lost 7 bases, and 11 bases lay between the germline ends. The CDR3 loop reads CASGRVPGYTF. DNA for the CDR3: TGTGCCAGCGGGAGGGTGCCTGGCTACACCTTC.

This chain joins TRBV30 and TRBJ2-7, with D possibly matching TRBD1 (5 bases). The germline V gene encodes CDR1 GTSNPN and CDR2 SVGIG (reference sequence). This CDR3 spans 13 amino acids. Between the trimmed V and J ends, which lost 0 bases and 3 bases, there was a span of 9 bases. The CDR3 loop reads CAWSVGQLYEQYF. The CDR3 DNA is TGTGCCTGGAGTGTAGGACAACTCTACGAGCAGTACTTC.

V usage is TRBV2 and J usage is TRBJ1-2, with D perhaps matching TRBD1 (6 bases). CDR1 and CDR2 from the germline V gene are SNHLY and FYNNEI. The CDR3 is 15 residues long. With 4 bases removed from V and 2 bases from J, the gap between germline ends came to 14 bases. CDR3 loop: CASSVSPGGNYGYTF. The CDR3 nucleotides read TGTGCCAGCAGTGTTTCCCCTGGGGGCAACTATGGCTACACCTTC.

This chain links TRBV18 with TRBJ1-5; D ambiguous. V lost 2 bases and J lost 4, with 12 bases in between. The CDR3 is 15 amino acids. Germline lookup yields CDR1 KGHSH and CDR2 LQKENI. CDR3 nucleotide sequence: TGTGCCAGCTCACCAGACTCTTACTTAAATCAGCCCCAGCATTTT. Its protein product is CASSPDSYLNQPQHF.

This chain's CDR3 is CASSSVAGENNEQFF. Here the CDR3 DNA reads TGTGCCAGCAGTTCGGTAGCGGGGGAGAACAATGAGCAGTTCTTC. The rearrangement uses TRBV2 and TRBJ2-1, with TRBD2 identical over 9 bases. This CDR3 has 15 residues. Trimming took 5 bases from V and 5 from J; bases not matched to a gene: 7. Per the germline V gene, CDR1 is SNHLY and CDR2 is FYNNEI.

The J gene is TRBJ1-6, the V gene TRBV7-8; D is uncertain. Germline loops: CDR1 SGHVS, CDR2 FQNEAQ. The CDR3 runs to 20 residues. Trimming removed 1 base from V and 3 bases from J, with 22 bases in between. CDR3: CASSLGYRVIRSGYNSPLHF. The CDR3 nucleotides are TGTGCCAGCAGCTTAGGGTATCGGGTGATCCGGTCGGGCTATAATTCACCCCTCCACTTT.

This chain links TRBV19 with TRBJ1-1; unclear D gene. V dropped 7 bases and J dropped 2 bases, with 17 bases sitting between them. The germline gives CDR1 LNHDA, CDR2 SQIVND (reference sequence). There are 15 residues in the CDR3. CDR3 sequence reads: CASIGVGVQNTEAFF. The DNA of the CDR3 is TGTGCCAGTATCGGCGTCGGGGTTCAAAACACTGAAGCTTTCTTT.

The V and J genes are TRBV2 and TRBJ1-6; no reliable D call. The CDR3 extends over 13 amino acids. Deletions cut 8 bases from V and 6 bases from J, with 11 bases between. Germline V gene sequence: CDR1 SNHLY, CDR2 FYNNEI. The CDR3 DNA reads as TGTGCCAGCCTCTTTGGCCGTAATTCACCCCTCCACTTT. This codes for CASLFGRNSPLHF.

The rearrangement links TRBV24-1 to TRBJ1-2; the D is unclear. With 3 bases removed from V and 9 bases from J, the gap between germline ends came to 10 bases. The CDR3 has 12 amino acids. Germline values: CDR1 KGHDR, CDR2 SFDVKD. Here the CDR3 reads CATSDHWASYTF. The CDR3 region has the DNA TGTGCCACCAGTGATCACTGGGCGAGCTACACCTTC.

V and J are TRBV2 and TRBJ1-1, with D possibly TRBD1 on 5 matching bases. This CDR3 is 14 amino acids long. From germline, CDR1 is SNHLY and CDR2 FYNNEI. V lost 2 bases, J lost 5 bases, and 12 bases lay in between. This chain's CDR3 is CASSEQGWRTEAFF. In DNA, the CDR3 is TGTGCCAGCAGTGAACAGGGTTGGCGGACTGAAGCTTTCTTT.

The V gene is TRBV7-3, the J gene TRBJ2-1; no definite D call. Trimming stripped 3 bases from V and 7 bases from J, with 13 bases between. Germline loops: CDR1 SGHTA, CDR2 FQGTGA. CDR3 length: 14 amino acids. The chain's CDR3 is CASSFSSAVNEQFF. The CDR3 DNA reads TGTGCCAGCAGCTTTAGTTCGGCGGTGAATGAGCAGTTCTTC.

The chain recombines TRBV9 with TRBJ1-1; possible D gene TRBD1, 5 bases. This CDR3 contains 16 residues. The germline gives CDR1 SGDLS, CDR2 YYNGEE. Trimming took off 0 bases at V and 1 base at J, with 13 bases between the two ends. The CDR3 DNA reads TGTGCCAGCAGCGTAGAGTTTCGGGGGACGAACACTGAAGCTTTCTTT. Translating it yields CASSVEFRGTNTEAFF.

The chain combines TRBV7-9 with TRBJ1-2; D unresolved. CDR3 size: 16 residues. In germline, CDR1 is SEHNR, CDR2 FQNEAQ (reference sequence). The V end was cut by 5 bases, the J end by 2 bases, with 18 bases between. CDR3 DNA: TGTGCCAGCAGCCCTCGGGTCTTGAACTTCAACTATGGCTACACCTTC. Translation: CASSPRVLNFNYGYTF. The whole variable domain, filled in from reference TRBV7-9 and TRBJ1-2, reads DTGVSQNPRHKITKRGQNVTFRCDPISEHNRLYWYRQTLGQGPEFLTYFQNEAQLEKSRLLSDRFSAERPKGSFSTLEIQRTEQGDSAMYLCASSPRVLNFNYGYTFGSGTRLTVV.

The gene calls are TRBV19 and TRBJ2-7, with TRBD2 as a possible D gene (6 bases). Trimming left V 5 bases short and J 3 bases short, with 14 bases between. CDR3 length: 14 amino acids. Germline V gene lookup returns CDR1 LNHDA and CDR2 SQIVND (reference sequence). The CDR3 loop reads CASSPGVENYEQYF. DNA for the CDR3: TGTGCCAGTAGTCCGGGGGTCGAGAACTACGAGCAGTACTTC.

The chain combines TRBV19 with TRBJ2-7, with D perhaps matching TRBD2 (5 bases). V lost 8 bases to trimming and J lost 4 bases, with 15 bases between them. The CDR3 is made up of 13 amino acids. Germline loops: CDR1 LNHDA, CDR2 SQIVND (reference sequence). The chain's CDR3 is CASRSRTEYEQYF. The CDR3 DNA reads TGTGCCAGTCGGTCAAGGACTGAATACGAGCAGTACTTC.

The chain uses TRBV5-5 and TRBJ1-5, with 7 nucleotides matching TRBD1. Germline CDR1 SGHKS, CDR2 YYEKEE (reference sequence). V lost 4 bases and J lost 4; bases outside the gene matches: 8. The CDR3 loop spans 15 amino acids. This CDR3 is CASSAEGGGNQPQHF. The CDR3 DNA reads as TGTGCCAGCAGCGCTGAAGGGGGCGGGAATCAGCCCCAGCATTTT.

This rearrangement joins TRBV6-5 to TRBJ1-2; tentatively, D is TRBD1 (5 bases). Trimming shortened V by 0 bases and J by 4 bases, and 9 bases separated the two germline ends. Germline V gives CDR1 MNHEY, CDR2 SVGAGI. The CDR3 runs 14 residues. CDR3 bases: TGTGCCAGCAGTTACTCGAGCCAGGGCTATGGCTACACCTTC. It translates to CASSYSSQGYGYTF.

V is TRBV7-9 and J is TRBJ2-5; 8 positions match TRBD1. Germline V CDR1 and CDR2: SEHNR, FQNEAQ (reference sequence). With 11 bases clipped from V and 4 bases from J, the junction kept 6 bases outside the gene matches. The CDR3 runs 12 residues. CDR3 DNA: TGTGCCGGACACAGGGGGGCAGAGACCCAGTACTTC. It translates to CAGHRGAETQYF.

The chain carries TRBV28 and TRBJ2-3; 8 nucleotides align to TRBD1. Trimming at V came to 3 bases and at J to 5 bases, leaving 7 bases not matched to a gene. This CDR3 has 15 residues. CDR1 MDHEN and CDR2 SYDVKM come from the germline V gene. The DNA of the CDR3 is TGTGCCAGCAGTTTCCAGGGGGCGCGTAGAGATACGCAGTATTTT. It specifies CASSFQGARRDTQYF.

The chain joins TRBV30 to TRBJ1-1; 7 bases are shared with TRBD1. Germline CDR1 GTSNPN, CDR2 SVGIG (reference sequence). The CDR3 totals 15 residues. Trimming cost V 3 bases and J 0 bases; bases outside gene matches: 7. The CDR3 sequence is CAWRRGQSMNTEAFF. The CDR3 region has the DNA TGTGCCTGGAGACGGGGACAGTCTATGAACACTGAAGCTTTCTTT.

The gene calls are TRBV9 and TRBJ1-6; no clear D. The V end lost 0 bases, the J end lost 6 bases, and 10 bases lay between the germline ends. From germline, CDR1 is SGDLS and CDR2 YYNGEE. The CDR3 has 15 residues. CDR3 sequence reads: CASSVGGRPNSPLHF. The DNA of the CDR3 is TGTGCCAGCAGCGTAGGAGGGCGACCTAATTCACCCCTCCACTTT.

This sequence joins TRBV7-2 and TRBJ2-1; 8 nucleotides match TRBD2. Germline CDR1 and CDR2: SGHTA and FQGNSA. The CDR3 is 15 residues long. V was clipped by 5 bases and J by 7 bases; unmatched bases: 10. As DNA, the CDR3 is TGTGCCAGCAGCCCGACTAGCGCCCTCGAGAATGAGCAGTTCTTC. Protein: CASSPTSALENEQFF.

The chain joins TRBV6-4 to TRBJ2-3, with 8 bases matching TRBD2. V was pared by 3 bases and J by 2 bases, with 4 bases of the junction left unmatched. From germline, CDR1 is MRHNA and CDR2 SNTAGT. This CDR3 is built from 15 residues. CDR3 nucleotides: TGTGCCAGCAGTGAGGCGGGGGGCCCCACAGATACGCAGTATTTT. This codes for CASSEAGGPTDTQYF.

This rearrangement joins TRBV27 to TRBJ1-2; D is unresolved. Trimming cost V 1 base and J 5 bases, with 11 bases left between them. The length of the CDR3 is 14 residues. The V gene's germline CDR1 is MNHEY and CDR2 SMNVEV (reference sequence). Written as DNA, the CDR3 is TGTGCCAGCAGTTTATATGGTGGCGGGTATGGCTACACCTTC. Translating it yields CASSLYGGGYGYTF.

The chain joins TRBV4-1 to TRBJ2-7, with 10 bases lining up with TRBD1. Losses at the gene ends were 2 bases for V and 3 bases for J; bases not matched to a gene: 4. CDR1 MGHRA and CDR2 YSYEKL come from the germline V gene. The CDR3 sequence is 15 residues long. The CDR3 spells CASSQPRTGGYEQYF. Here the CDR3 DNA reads TGCGCCAGCAGCCAACCCCGGACAGGGGGCTACGAGCAGTACTTC.

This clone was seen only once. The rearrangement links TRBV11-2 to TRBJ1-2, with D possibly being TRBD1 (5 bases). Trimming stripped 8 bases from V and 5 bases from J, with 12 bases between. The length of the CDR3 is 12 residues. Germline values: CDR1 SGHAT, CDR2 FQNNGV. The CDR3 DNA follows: TGTGCCAGCTCTCACGGGGGGTATGGCTACACCTTC. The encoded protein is CASSHGGYGYTF.

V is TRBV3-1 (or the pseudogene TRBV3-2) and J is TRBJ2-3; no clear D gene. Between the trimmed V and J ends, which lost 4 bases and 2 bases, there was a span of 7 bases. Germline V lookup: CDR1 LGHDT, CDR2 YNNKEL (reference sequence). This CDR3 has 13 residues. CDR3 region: CASSRPPTDTQYF. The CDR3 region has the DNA TGTGCCAGCAGCCGGCCCCCCACAGATACGCAGTATTTT.

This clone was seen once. CDR3 DNA: TGTGCCAGCAGCCTGGGACAGGAAGCTTTCTTT. It codes for CASSLGQEAFF. V is TRBV5-4 and J is TRBJ1-1; the match to TRBD1 covers 7 bases. The CDR3 contains 11 residues. J lost 8 bases, V lost 4 bases, and 2 bases had no gene match. Germline CDR1 SGHNT, CDR2 YYREEE (reference sequence).